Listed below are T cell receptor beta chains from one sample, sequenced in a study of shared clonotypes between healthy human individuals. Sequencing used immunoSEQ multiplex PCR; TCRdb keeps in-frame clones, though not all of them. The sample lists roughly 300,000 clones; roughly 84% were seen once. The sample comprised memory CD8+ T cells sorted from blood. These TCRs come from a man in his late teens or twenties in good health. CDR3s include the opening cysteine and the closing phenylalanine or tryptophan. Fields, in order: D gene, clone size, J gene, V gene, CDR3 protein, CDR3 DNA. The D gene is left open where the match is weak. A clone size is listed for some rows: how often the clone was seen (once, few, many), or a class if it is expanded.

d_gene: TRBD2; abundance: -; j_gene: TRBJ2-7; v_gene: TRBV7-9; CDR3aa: CASSRWGLAGGFYEQYF; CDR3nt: TGTGCCAGCAGCCGCTGGGGACTAGCGGGGGGGTTCTACGAGCAGTACTTC
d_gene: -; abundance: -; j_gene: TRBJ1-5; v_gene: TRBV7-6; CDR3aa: CASSPRQNQPQHF; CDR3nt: TGTGCCAGCAGCCCACGACAAAATCAGCCCCAGCATTTT
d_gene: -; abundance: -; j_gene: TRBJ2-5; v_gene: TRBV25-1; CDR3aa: CASSEGVKAGETQYF; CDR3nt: TGTGCCAGCAGTGAAGGGGTTAAAGCGGGAGAGACCCAGTACTTC
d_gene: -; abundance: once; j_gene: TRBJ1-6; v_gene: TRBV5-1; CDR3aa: CASSLEVNSPLHF; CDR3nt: TGCGCCAGCAGCTTGGAGGTGAATTCACCCCTCCACTTT
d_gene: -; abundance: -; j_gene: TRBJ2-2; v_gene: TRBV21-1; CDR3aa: CASRILGQGELFF; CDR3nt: TGTGCCAGCAGGATTCTCGGGCAAGGGGAGCTGTTTTTT
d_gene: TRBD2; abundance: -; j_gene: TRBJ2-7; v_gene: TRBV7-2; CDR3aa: CASSLGLAAEQYF; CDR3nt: TGTGCCAGCAGCTTAGGCCTAGCGGCGGAGCAGTACTTC
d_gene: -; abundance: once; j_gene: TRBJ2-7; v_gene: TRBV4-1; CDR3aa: CASSQDTGAYEQYF; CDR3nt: TGCGCCAGCAGCCAAGATACCGGGGCCTACGAGCAGTACTTC
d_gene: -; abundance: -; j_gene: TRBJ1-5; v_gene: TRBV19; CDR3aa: CASSIIIQGPQHF; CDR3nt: TGTGCCAGTAGTATTATCATACAGGGACCCCAGCATTTT
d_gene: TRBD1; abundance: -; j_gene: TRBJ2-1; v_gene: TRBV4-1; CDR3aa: CASSQGQGAYNEQFF; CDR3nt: TGCGCCAGCAGCCAAGGTCAGGGGGCTTACAATGAGCAGTTCTTC
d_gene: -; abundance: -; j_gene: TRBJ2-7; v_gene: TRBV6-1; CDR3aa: CASSEGGAVSYEQYF; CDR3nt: TGTGCCAGCAGTGAAGGGGGGGCGGTCTCCTACGAGCAGTACTTC
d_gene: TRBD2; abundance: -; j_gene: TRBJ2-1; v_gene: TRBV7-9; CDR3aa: CASSPGTSRPSPNEQFF; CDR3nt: TGTGCCAGCAGCCCCGGGACTAGCAGGCCCTCCCCAAACGAGCAGTTCTTC
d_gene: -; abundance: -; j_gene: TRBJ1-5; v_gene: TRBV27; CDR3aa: CASSSSGTQGEGNQPQHF; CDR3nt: TGTGCCAGCAGTTCCTCCGGGACACAAGGGGAGGGGAATCAGCCCCAGCATTTT
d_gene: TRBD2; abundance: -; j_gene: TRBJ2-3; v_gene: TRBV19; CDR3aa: CASSMGTSGPTDTQYF; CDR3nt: TGTGCCAGTAGTATGGGGACTAGCGGTCCTACAGATACGCAGTATTTT
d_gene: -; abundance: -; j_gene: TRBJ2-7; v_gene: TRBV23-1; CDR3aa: CASKSFPDFYEQYF; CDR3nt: TGCGCCAGCAAGTCGTTTCCGGATTTCTACGAGCAGTACTTC
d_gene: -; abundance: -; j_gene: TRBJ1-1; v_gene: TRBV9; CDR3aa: CASSASAAGRNTEAFF; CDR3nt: TGTGCCAGCAGCGCTAGCGCGGCAGGAAGGAACACTGAAGCTTTCTTT
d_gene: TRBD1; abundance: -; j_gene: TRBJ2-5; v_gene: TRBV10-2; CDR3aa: CASSGDPGTGDGKTQYF; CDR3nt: TGCGCCAGCAGCGGGGACCCCGGGACAGGGGACGGAAAGACCCAGTACTTC
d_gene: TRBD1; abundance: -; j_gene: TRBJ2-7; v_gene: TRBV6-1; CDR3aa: CASSPTGGHEQYF; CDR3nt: TGTGCCAGCAGTCCAACAGGGGGCCACGAGCAGTACTTC
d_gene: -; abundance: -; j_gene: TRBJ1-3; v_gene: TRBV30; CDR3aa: CAWSNGGYSGNTIYF; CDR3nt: TGTGCCTGGAGTAATGGGGGCTACTCTGGAAACACCATATATTTT
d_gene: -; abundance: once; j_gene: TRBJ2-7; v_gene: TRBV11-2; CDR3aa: CASTPGAYEQYF; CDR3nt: TGTGCCAGCACCCCTGGAGCCTACGAGCAGTACTTC
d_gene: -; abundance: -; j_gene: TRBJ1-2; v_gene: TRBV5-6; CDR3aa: CASSLGAGNNYGYTF; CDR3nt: TGTGCCAGCAGCTTGGGGGCGGGAAATAACTATGGCTACACCTTC
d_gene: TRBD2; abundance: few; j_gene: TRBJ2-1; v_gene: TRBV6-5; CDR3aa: CASGKAGSGNEQFF; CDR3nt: TGTGCCAGCGGGAAAGCGGGGAGCGGGAATGAGCAGTTCTTC
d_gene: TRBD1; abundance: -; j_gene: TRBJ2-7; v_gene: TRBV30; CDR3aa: CAWGTGQGASYEQYF; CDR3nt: TGTGCCTGGGGTACCGGACAGGGGGCCTCCTACGAGCAGTACTTC
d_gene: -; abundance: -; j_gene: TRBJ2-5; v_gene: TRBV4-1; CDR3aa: CASSPAEYGTQYF; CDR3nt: TGCGCCAGCAGCCCTGCCGAGTATGGGACCCAGTACTTC
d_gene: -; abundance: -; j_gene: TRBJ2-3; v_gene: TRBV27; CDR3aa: CASSSTSPGGTDTQYF; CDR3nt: TGTGCCAGCAGTTCCACTTCGCCGGGAGGCACAGATACGCAGTATTTT
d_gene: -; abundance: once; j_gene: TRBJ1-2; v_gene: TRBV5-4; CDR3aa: CASSLAGRSDGYTF; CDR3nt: TGTGCCAGCAGCTTGGCTGGACGATCTGACGGCTACACCTTC
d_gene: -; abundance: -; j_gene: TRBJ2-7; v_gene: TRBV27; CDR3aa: CASSVQGSGYEQYF; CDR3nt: TGTGCCAGCAGTGTACAAGGTTCGGGGTACGAGCAGTACTTC
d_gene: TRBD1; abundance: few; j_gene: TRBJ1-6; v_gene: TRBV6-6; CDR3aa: CASSTSTGSSNSPLHF; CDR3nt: TGTGCCAGCAGTACCTCGACAGGGTCAAGTAATTCACCCCTCCACTTT
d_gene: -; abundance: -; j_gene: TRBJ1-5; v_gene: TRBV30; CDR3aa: CSWGSENSNQPQHF; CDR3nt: TGTTCATGGGGGTCCGAAAATAGCAATCAGCCCCAGCATTTT
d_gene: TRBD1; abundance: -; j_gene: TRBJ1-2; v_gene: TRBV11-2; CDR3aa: CASSLGSGTAYGYTF; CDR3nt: TGTGCCAGCAGCTTAGGGTCGGGGACAGCGTATGGCTACACCTTC
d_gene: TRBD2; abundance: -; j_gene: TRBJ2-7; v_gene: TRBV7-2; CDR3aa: CASSSPGGGRVYEQYF; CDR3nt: TGTGCCAGCAGCTCCCCCGGAGGCGGGAGAGTCTACGAGCAGTACTTC
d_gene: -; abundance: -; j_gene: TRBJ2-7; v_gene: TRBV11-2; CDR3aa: CASSAFLSYEQYF; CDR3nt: TGTGCCAGCAGCGCCTTTCTTTCCTACGAGCAGTACTTC
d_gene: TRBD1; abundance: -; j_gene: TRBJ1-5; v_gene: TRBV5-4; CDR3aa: CASSPDRGFNQPQHF; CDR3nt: TGTGCCAGCAGCCCGGACAGGGGCTTTAATCAGCCCCAGCATTTT
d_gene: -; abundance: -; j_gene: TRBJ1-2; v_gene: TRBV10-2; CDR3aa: CASSELYEAAPYGYTF; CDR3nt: TGCGCCAGCAGTGAGCTGTATGAAGCTGCCCCCTATGGCTACACCTTC
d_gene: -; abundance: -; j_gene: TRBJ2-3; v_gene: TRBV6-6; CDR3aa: CASSHRGDTEADTQYF; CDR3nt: TGTGCCAGCAGCCACCGGGGAGACACTGAGGCAGATACGCAGTATTTT
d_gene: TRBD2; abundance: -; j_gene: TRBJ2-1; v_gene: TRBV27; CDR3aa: CASSPGLAGGQQFF; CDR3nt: TGTGCCAGCAGCCCGGGACTAGCGGGGGGGCAGCAGTTCTTC
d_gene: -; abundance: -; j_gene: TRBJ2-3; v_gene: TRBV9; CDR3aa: CASSVGYPGTDTQYF; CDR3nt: TGTGCCAGCAGCGTAGGCTACCCGGGCACAGATACGCAGTATTTT
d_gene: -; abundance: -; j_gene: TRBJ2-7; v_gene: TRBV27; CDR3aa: CASSLSPGTQRAGGSYEQYF; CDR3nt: TGTGCCAGCAGTTTATCGCCTGGGACACAGAGGGCCGGGGGCTCCTACGAGCAGTACTTC
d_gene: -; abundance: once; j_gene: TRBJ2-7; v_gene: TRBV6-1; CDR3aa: CASSDYSYEQYF; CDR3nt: TGTGCCAGCAGTGACTACTCCTACGAGCAGTACTTC
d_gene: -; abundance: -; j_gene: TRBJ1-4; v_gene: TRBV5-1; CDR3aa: CASSLGDLGEKLFF; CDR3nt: TGCGCCAGCAGCTTGGGAGATTTGGGTGAAAAACTGTTTTTT
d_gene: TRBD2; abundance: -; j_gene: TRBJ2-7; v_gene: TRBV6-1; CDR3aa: CASSEIWASGGYEQYF; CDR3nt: TGTGCCAGCAGTGAAATATGGGCTAGCGGGGGTTACGAGCAGTACTTC